This T cell receptor beta chain was observed in a study of breast tumors, draining lymph nodes, adjacent tissues. Findings and caveats of the study: Data only fit, rather than demonstrated, lymph node origin of most tumor T cells. Tumor repertoires ranked between lymph nodes and nontumor tissue in diversity, with V and J gene preferences. Compared with basal-like, luminal-like tumors shared significantly more repertoire with nontumor tissue. The data were judged consistent with most tumor T cells coming from lymph node and expanding in tumor.

The lymph nodes were axillary draining lymph nodes from breast cancer patients. CDR1 is SGDLS and CDR2 is YYNGEE in the germline V gene. This CDR3 is 17 amino acids long. V was cut by 4 bases and J by 0 bases, with 18 bases left in between. This clonotype showed up many times. No antigen is known for it. MiXCR, applied by TCRdb to the multiplex PCR reads, yields one record per CDR3 protein. Of 200,000 to 250,000 distinct CDR3 sequences in the sample, less than 40% are singletons; the top ten hold 3.6%. The specimen was axillary lymph node tissue. The chain is built from TRBV9 and TRBJ2-3; possible D gene TRBD2, 6 bases. The sequence came from a female donor with breast cancer. Some clones in this sample may be carry-over from other donors' samples. The DNA of the CDR3 is TGTGCCAGCAGCCTTAGTGAGGTGCGGGGTAGCACAGATACGCAGTATTTT. Translating it yields CASSLSEVRGSTDTQYF.